What follows is one T cell receptor beta chain and its context. What it binds is unknown. This sample stems from a study of blood T cells in healthy people across ages. Across the study: Template switching retrieved approximately one barcoded beta molecule for each two T cells.

Findings of the study overall: Per million T cells, TCR beta diversity dropped about linearly as age rose. Donor CMV status was unknown, possibly confounding expanded clonotype changes.

The use of a sample-barcoded 5' primer and a J-beta primer mix characterized a second PCR of about 6 to 12 cycles. TCRdb called the 5' RACE reads again in MiXCR, with one record for every CDR3 protein. The repertoire holds some 1.5 million distinct CDR3 sequences, roughly two fifths seen once, with about 4.1% in the top ten. The V gene's germline CDR1 is MNHEY and CDR2 SVGEGT. This CDR3 contains 15 residues. The germline V and J ends were trimmed by 8 bases and 0 bases, with 11 bases remaining between them. The sample was blood. The V call is TRBV6-2 or TRBV6-3, the J call TRBJ2-6; D is uncertain. The TCR was taken from a woman aged 18-30 years in good health. CDR3 DNA: TGTGCCAGCGACGGCAGGAACTCTGGGGCCAACGTCCTGACTTTC. Amino acid sequence: CASDGRNSGANVLTF.